The clone carrying this TCR beta chain has ten or more counts. Its antigen is still unknown. Unique-molecular-identifier-tagged TCR beta cDNA libraries were used. TCRdb re-derived calls from the PCR reads in MiXCR, one entry per CDR3 protein. The sample consists of about 150,000 distinct CDR3 sequences, about 32% of them appearing once. The germline V gene has CDR1 MGHRA and CDR2 YSYEKL. Trimming cost V 1 base and J 1 base, with 8 bases left between them. The CDR3 is made up of 15 amino acids. The data stem from a study of post-analysis software for immune sequencing data. Notes on the study in general: Among multiple sclerosis patients, normalized Chao1 diversity was significantly below that of controls. Patients used about 5 TRBV segments, including TRBV5-6, TRBV5-1 and TRBV20-1, more often than controls.

This clonotype originated in a girl aged 5-17 years with multiple sclerosis. The chain couples TRBV4-1 to TRBJ1-5; no firm D call. The material sequenced was blood. CDR3 nucleotide sequence: TGCGCCAGCAGCCAAGGGCGGACCAGCAATCAGCCCCAGCATTTT. It specifies CASSQGRTSNQPQHF.